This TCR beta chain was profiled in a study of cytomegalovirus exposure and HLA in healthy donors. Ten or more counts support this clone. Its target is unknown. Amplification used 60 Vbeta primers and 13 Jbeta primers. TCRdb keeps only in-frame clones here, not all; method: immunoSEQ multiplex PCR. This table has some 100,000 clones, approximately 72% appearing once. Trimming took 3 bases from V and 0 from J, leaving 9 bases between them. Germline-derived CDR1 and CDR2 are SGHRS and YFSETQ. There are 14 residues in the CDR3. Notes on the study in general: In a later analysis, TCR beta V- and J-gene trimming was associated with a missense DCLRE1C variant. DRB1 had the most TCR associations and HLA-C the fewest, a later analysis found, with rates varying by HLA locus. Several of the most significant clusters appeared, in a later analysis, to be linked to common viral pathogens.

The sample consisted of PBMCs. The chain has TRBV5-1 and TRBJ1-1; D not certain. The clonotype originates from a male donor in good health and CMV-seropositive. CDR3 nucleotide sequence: TGCGCCAGCAGCTCCTCGGGGATGAACACTGAAGCTTTCTTT. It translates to CASSSSGMNTEAFF.